A selection of T cell receptor beta chains follows, all from one sample in a study of blood T cell repertoires in COVID-19. The repertoire was sequenced with immunoSEQ multiplex PCR; TCRdb's copy has only in-frame clones and lacks some. The sample yields about 320,000 clones, 80% to 90% seen once. The sequenced material came from peripheral blood. The source is a man younger than 35 who had recovered from COVID-19. CDR3s include the opening cysteine and the closing phenylalanine or tryptophan. The order of the fields is J gene, V gene, CDR3 protein.

TRBJ1-2	TRBV5-4	CASSYGNTGQLYGYTF
TRBJ2-3	TRBV7-2	CASSLPGSGGRADTQYF
TRBJ2-7	TRBV6-5	CASRPSGTIIYEQYF
TRBJ1-6	TRBV18	CASSPRLTGYNSPLHF
TRBJ2-7	TRBV29-1	CSVEGLAGVGEQYF
TRBJ2-3	TRBV9	CASSVSVGVSTDTQYF
TRBJ1-1	TRBV6-5	CASGGQGRAEAFF
TRBJ1-1	TRBV5-1	CASSRDRNTEAFF
TRBJ1-6	TRBV4-3	CASSQVRTGLNSPLHF
TRBJ1-3	TRBV15	CATSRELSTGANTIYF
TRBJ1-1	TRBV9	CASSSQAGNAEAFF
TRBJ2-3	TRBV19	CASTHIGTDTQYF
TRBJ2-2	TRBV4-1	CASSQAPTGTRGGELFF
TRBJ2-2	TRBV5-1	CASSLNPGRELFF
TRBJ2-5	TRBV5-1	CASSGGLAVQETQYF
TRBJ2-7	TRBV30	CAWSSPTAAGSSYEQYF
TRBJ1-1	TRBV5-1	CASRKQGTNTEAFF
TRBJ1-2	TRBV10-3	CAIRKDGTGRGYTF